The entry below describes one TCR beta chain. Its antigen remains undetermined. Per-base quality was not reported, and no clone a single base away is much larger than it. Other DNA sequences in this sample translate to the same CDR3. The donors were healthy, HIV-negative adults with no recently reported acute infections or vaccinations. Every donor was a Caucasian adult living in Nashville, Tennessee, USA. CD4+ T cells were enriched through magnetic negative selection, after which naive cells were positively selected on CD45RA and the remaining negative fraction served as the memory subset. Blood was collected by leukapheresis, and PBMCs were isolated by Ficoll-Histopaque density gradient centrifugation and then cryopreserved in liquid nitrogen vapor phase. Analytical flow cytometry was used to check the purity and quantity of every magnetically sorted T cell population. Each sorted fraction had its genomic DNA isolated and then quantified by UV absorbance on a Nanodrop 2000c.

Germline trimming amounts to 0 bases on V and 9 bases on J, with 0 as the count of junction bases outside the gene matches. Based on the germline V gene, the CDR1 and CDR2 sequences are SGHRS and YFSETQ. Including the terminal cysteine and phenylalanine, the CDR3 comprises 14 residues. Only CDR3 DNA is held: 42 bases, read in frame from base 1. TCR CDR3 regions were amplified from genomic DNA by multiplex PCR using the deep immunoSEQ assay. Genomic DNA extracted from each cell subset was distributed evenly over all wells of several immunoSEQ 96-well plates, and each plate served as one replicate. For sorted subsets, each replicate PCR was loaded with 200 ng genomic DNA, equivalent to 25,000 to 35,000 T cell genomes. Purified libraries were quantified with a Qubit 3.0 fluorometer, sized on a Bioanalyzer 2100, and re-quantified with the KAPA Library Quantification kit. A separate single-read 150-cycle Illumina NextSeq 550 flow cell was used to sequence each immunoSEQ 96-well plate. In the authors' own workflow: Because the immunoSEQ output held only junctional sequences and lacked quality scores, the filtering could not match the filtering applied to full-length reads. To assign V/J genes and CDR3, sequences were annotated using PyIR, a Python wrapper for IgBLAST v1.9, with IMGT germline references. Reads with weak V/J assignments (E-value above 1e-6), missing CDR3, stop codons, out-of-frame junctions, or ambiguous translated residues were removed. V3J clonotypes were defined by identical inferred V gene, J gene, and CDR3 amino acid sequence. Percentage overlap between repertoires was calculated by dividing the number of shared unique clonotypes by the size of the smaller repertoire. Repertoire richness was assessed with RTK rarefaction, the Chao1 estimator, and Recon v2.1 estimates of unobserved clonotypes. OLGA was used to compute generation probabilities for all TCRbeta clonotypes that the gDNA method yielded from a few donors. TCRdb retrieved this table from immuneACCESS and kept in-frame rearrangements only. Not all clones are present; in checked studies, unresolved V genes account for under half, and no reason is known for the remainder. V and J calls and clone size are copied from that table; D and trimming were computed from the DNA. The sample table lists over a million clones, 75% to 85% of them with a count of one. The ten largest account for roughly 0.57% of the sample.

The data were obtained in a study of shared clonotypes between healthy human individuals (dated by TCRdb to 2018 to 2021). As for the study more broadly: The cohort comprised a couple of women and a few men aged 18 to 49 years. Per donor, three plates each were used for CD4 naive and CD4 memory, two for CD8 naive, and one for CD8 memory. Blood TCR repertoires of 5 or 6 healthy adults were deeply sequenced to estimate repertoire size and the extent of clonotype sharing between individuals. To increase sequencing depth and limit assay-specific biases, different laboratories used diverse techniques to prepare libraries and sequence TCR repertoires. Per donor, leukapheresis produced somewhere between about 0.8 and 9 billion PBMCs. Here is what the overall study found, with its caveats: When several donors were compared, the shared fraction of clonotypes was around 4.6% for naive CD4, roughly 3.4% for naive CD8, about 2.5% for memory CD4, and 0.3% to 0.5% for memory CD8. Sampling was restricted to blood, and TCR repertoires in tissues likely differ from the TCR repertoires found in blood. Naive subsets generally had larger estimated clonotype richness than memory subsets. Incomplete sequencing was indicated by rarefaction of sorted-subset datasets, despite the large sequencing depth. Because the study included only a small number of donors, the genetic and exposure-history diversity represented was limited. Pairwise subsampling indicated that sequencing depth was expected to affect the degree of clonotype sharing among donors. Higher generation probabilities were observed for clonotypes shared by all four sorted-subset donors than for non-shared clonotypes.

The TCR comes from a man in his late teens or twenties in good health. Some clones in this sample may be carry-over from other donors' samples. Rearrangement joined TRBV5-1 to TRBJ2-1; the junction holds 13 bases that match TRBD2. The sample comprised memory CD4+ T cells from PBMCs. This specimen's cell subset or site label, interpreted: CD45RA-negative fraction. The nucleotides are TGCGCCAGCAGCTTGGGACTAGCGGGAGGTGAGCAGTTCTTC. The encoded protein is CASSLGLAGGEQFF.